This TCR beta chain was documented in a study of graft-versus-host responses after intestinal transplantation (dated by TCRdb to the early 2020s). Some background on the complete study: Recipients received multivisceral, liver-intestinal, or isolated intestinal transplants. A peak of at least 4% donor T cells among recipient peripheral blood mononuclear cells was the definition used for donor T cell macrochimerism. Samples from three later patients were sequenced in-house on an Illumina MiSeq with MiXCR processing rather than by the commercial service. To identify alloreactive clones, pre-transplant mixed lymphocyte reaction products were sequenced and compared with unstimulated pre-transplant donor and recipient T cells. Of the 20 to 25 intestinal transplant recipients enrolled in the cohort, one of whom was a retransplant, 3 patients without pretransplant specimens were excluded. Every recipient was given anti-thymocyte globulin induction, followed by about 3 years of maintenance tacrolimus and steroids. Graft-versus-host and host-versus-graft alloreactive T cell clones were tracked in the graft, circulation and bone marrow after intestinal transplantation using bulk TCR-beta CDR3 sequencing.

The method was the immunoSEQ multiplex PCR assay. In most patients, genomic DNA was isolated using the Qiagen DNeasy Blood and Tissue Kit and sent frozen to Adaptive Biotechnologies for TCR sequencing. Adaptive Biotechnologies carried out high-throughput TCR-beta CDR3 sequencing of genomic DNA for most patients. Turning to the authors' computational methods: Adaptive's ImmunoSEQ software was the source of the TCR sequencing data for 18 patients, while three other patients were processed with MiXCR and VDJtools. To correct CD4 versus CD8 sorting errors, sequences present in both subsets at a frequency ratio below 5:1 were removed. CDR3 nucleotide sequences shared between donor and recipient were removed because the origin of such sequences could not be assigned. At least 2-fold expansion over unstimulated cells and a minimum CFSE-low frequency of 0.002% (template counts) or 0.001% (read counts) were required for clones to be classified as alloreactive. Clones were considered mappable if detected in sequenced pre-transplant spleen, lymph node, or MLR CFSE-low populations of the donor or recipient. Cumulative frequency of alloreactive clones was calculated as a percentage of all sequences weighted by copy number. The source is immuneACCESS, and TCRdb retained only in-frame sequences with V and J called. Part of the clones is not carried over; for the studies checked, unresolved V genes explain less than half of this, and the remainder is unexplained. Clonal size and the V and J genes are those of that table, whereas D and trimming came from the DNA. For this sample the table gives 60,000 to 90,000 clones, of which 90% were detected only once. The ten largest clones add up to under 1.5% of the sample.

On this clone itself: Its antigen is unknown. There are no base qualities to consult, and no much larger clone falls within one base.

Overall study results and their limits: The conclusions were limited by the relatively low number and heterogeneity of the intestinal transplant patients. Peak levels of circulating GvH clones were associated with declines in HvG clones early after transplant. GvH clones turned up in recipient bone marrow, with some appearing earlier in ileal mucosa or blood, a pattern consistent with an intestinal mucosal origin. Patients with donor T cell macrochimerism had high GvH to HvG T cell clonal ratios in their allografts.

Per the germline V gene, MNHEY is the CDR1 and SVGAGI is the CDR2. The CDR3 runs 16 residues from the cysteine to the phenylalanine. The CDR3 DNA has 48 bases and is translated from base 1. Trimming removed 2 bases from V and 4 bases from J, leaving 12 bases between the germline ends. The sample's time point label is to be understood as: cells obtained before transplantation from donor or recipient. CD3+CD4+ and CD3+CD8+ populations were FACS-sorted from unstimulated pre-transplant donor and recipient cells taken from spleen or lymph nodes. This clonotype was sampled from a human donor who received an intestinal transplant. The source was unstimulated CD8+ T cells sorted from spleen or lymph node cells, collected before intestinal transplant. Recombination joined TRBV6-5 with TRBJ2-6, with a weak D call of TRBD2 (7 bases match). The DNA sequence is TGTGCCAGCAGTTACGCGGGGGCGCAAGGGGCCAACGTCCTGACTTTC. This yields the protein CASSYAGAQGANVLTF.